This TCR beta chain comes out of a study of beta chain features in type 1 diabetes. The study, taken as a whole, reports: In type 1 diabetes patients, VDJ junctions had fewer insertions; deletions at these junctions were more frequent. In every one of the four CD4+ subsets, TCRB CDR3s were moderately but significantly shorter in Type 1 diabetes patients. In the patient group, naive, central memory and Treg TCRB repertoires seemed more alike than in the healthy donor group.

Comment on this clone: What it binds is not known.

The CDR3 has 14 residues. The germline V gene encodes CDR1 SQVTM and CDR2 ANQGSEA. Deletions cut 4 bases from V and 7 bases from J, with 17 bases between. Isolated RNA was reverse transcribed in full, so expressed TCRB transcripts were sequenced. Libraries were prepared by immunoSEQ multiplex PCR; TCRdb keeps only in-frame clonotypes and omits some of them. The sample has 40,000 to 65,000 clones; about 60% are singletons. A heparinised blood draw that averaged roughly 100 mL was obtained once from each donor. The sample taken for sequencing was stem cell memory CD4+ T cells from blood. The chain carries TRBV29-1 and TRBJ2-1; the D gene is possibly TRBD2 (5 bases). The TCR was taken from a woman aged 25 to 39 with type 1 diabetes. CDR3 loop: CSVGERRLVNEQFF. CDR3 DNA: TGCAGCGTTGGGGAGCGACGGTTGGTTAATGAGCAGTTCTTC.